Included here is one T cell receptor (beta chain) sequence, with context. The germline V gene encodes CDR1 MNHNS and CDR2 SASEGT. CDR3 length equals 16 residues. J was trimmed by 5 bases and V by 2 bases; bases with no gene match: 8. These data belong to a study of OX40 agonist ivuxolimab in advanced cancers. Data came from immunoSEQ multiplex PCR; TCRdb stores just in-frame clones and leaves some out. The sample records 30,000 to 45,000 clones, around 77% being singletons. The rearrangement links TRBV6-1 to TRBJ2-2; 7 bases are a match to TRBD1. The origin of this receptor is an adult with an advanced solid tumor such as melanoma, head and neck, liver or kidney cancer. The starting material was CD4+ or CD8+ T cells sorted from blood, obtained in a trial of the OX40 agonist ivuxolimab. The chain's CDR3 is CASSEFDRAITGELFF. As DNA, the CDR3 is TGTGCCAGCAGTGAATTCGACAGGGCAATTACCGGGGAGCTGTTTTTT.